This T cell receptor beta chain was observed in a study of CD8 T cells in Susac syndrome. Reverse transcription used roughly 0.45 to 1 ug RNA and random hexamers. The CDR3 of TCR beta was amplified by immunoSEQ multiplex PCR across 54 Vbeta and 13 Jbeta. TCRdb re-called the immunoSEQ multiplex PCR reads with MiXCR, one entry per CDR3 protein. The repertoire has hundreds of thousands of distinct CDR3 sequences, more than 70% of them found once; the top ten carry approximately 0.11%. This clonotype is a singleton in its sample. While CD8+ and CD4+ T cells were isolated negatively, TEMRA cells were enriched by FACS. Sequencing was done on a sample of CD8+ T cells from PBMCs. The TCR comes from a human donor with multiple sclerosis.

The CDR3 loop is CASSLDGKALSYEQYF. DNA for the CDR3: TGTGCCAGCAGCTTGGACGGTAAGGCCCTCTCCTACGAGCAGTACTTC. The chain employs TRBV5-6 and TRBJ2-7; D call uncertain. Germline V gene sequence: CDR1 SGHDT, CDR2 YYEEEE. The ends were cut back, 0 bases at V and 0 bases at J, with 13 bases in the middle. The CDR3 has 16 amino acids. The full variable domain, with the rest looked up from reference TRBV5-6 and TRBJ2-7, is DAGVTQSPTHLIKTRGQQVTLRCSPKSGHDTVSWYQQALGQGPQFIFQYYEEEERQRGNFPDRFSGHQFPNYSSELNVNALLLGDSALYLCASSLDGKALSYEQYFGPGTRLTVT.